These 20 T cell receptor beta chains originate from one sample sequenced in a study of blood T cell repertoires in COVID-19 (dated by TCRdb to the early 2020s). To prepare the library, the immunoSEQ multiplex PCR assay was applied. TCRdb retrieved this table from immuneACCESS and kept in-frame rearrangements only. Not all clones are present; in checked studies, unresolved V genes account for under half, and no reason is known for the remainder. Within this sample are over 100,000 clones, with 60% to 75% of them counted one time only. The ten largest make up under 2.5% of the sample. The specimen sequenced was peripheral blood. The source of these receptors is a woman aged 65 to 85 with acute or convalescent COVID-19.

V usage is TRBV29-1 and J usage is TRBJ1-4; 10 bases map to TRBD1. This CDR3 spans 13 amino acids. Germline V gene data show CDR1 as SQVTM and CDR2 as ANQGSEA. Trimming cost V 5 bases and J 6 bases; bases outside gene matches: 3. The DNA for the CDR3 is TGCAGCGTTATGGACAGGGGGTATGAAAAACTGTTTTTT. Its translation: CSVMDRGYEKLFF.

The chain has TRBV5-1 and TRBJ2-1; 8 bases line up with TRBD1. The J segment lost 16 bases and the V segment lost 0 bases, leaving 15 bases of the junction unmatched. Germline loops: CDR1 SGHRS, CDR2 YFSETQ. The CDR3 is 15 residues long. In DNA form, the CDR3 reads TGCGCCAGCAGCTTGGCCTCCAGGGGGCAGACTCCAAGATTCTTC. As protein: CASSLASRGQTPRFF.

This clone occurred many times. J is TRBJ2-5 and V is TRBV3-1 (or the pseudogene TRBV3-2); the D gene is possibly TRBD2 (5 bases). The CDR3 is 15 residues long. Per germline, CDR1 LGHDT and CDR2 YNNKEL (reference sequence). The ends were cut back, 2 bases at V and 1 base at J, with 11 bases in the middle. The CDR3, as DNA: TGTGCCAGCAGCCAACAGGCCCGGGGCCAAGAGACCCAGTACTTC. The encoded protein is CASSQQARGQETQYF.

The rearrangement uses TRBV5-1 and TRBJ1-1; 9 nucleotides align to TRBD1. The CDR3 loop spans 15 amino acids. The trim removed 2 bases at V and 4 bases at J, leaving 6 bases unmatched. The germline V gene encodes CDR1 SGHRS and CDR2 YFSETQ. Here the CDR3 reads CASSLNPGQGTEAFF. DNA of the CDR3: TGCGCCAGCAGCTTAAATCCGGGACAGGGCACTGAAGCTTTCTTT.

The chain joins TRBV11-2 to TRBJ2-3; tentative D call: TRBD1 (5 bases). CDR1 is SGHAT and CDR2 is FQNNGV in the germline V gene. CDR3 length: 14 residues. V lost 5 bases, J lost 1 base, and 10 bases lay in between. CDR3 loop: CASSARVRTDTQYF. As DNA, the CDR3 is TGTGCCAGCAGCGCCAGGGTTCGCACAGATACGCAGTATTTT.

CDR3 sequence: CASRTGTGRRETQYF. The CDR3 nucleotides read TGTGCCAGCAGGACCGGGACAGGGAGGCGGGAGACCCAGTACTTC. The chain recombines TRBV11-3 with TRBJ2-5, with TRBD1 identical over 9 bases. The CDR3 sequence is 15 residues long. V was pared by 6 bases and J by 5 bases, with 10 bases of the junction left unmatched. Germline CDR1 reads SGHNT; CDR2 reads YENEEA.

The chain carries TRBV7-2 and TRBJ1-5; 7 bases line up with TRBD1. With V trimmed by 5 bases and J by 5 bases, 6 bases remained unmatched. The CDR3 runs 14 residues. CDR1 SGHTA and CDR2 FQGNSA come from the germline V gene. As DNA, the CDR3 is TGTGCCAGCAGCCTAGGGACAGTTTATCAGCCCCAGCATTTT. Its translation: CASSLGTVYQPQHF. Based on the CDR3 plus reference TRBV7-2 and TRBJ1-5, the full variable domain is GAGVSQSPSNKVTEKGKDVELRCDPISGHTALYWYRQSLGQGLEFLIYFQGNSAPDKSGLPSDRFSAERTGGSVSTLTIQRTQQEDSAVYLCASSLGTVYQPQHFGDGTRLSIL.

This chain joins TRBV4-2 and TRBJ2-5; 8 positions agree with TRBD2. The CDR3 has 15 residues. Germline loops: CDR1 LGHNA, CDR2 YNFKEQ. After removal of 1 base from V and 5 bases from J, the junction contained 6 bases not matched to a gene. The CDR3 bases are TGTGCCAGCAGCCAAGGAGCGGGAGCCTTGGAGACCCAGTACTTC. Protein sequence: CASSQGAGALETQYF.

The rearrangement links TRBV30 to TRBJ1-2, with TRBD1 matching 8 bases. There are 15 residues in the CDR3. Germline-derived CDR1 and CDR2 are GTSNPN and SVGIG (reference sequence). V was pared by 0 bases and J by 6 bases, with 9 bases of the junction left unmatched. The chain's CDR3 is CAWSVLRGRENGYTF. Written as DNA, the CDR3 is TGTGCCTGGAGTGTACTCAGGGGGCGCGAGAATGGCTACACCTTC.

The sample holds many counts of this clone. The chain employs TRBV28 and TRBJ1-2; no firm D call. This CDR3 contains 14 residues. The V and J ends lost 7 bases and 0 bases respectively, with 12 bases between them. Germline V gene sequence: CDR1 MDHEN, CDR2 SYDVKM. In nucleotides, the CDR3 is TGTGCCAGCACCTTGACAACCCCTAACTATGGCTACACCTTC. Translating gives CASTLTTPNYGYTF.

This chain links TRBV6-5 with TRBJ1-2; no clear D. Germline values: CDR1 MNHEY, CDR2 SVGAGI. V was clipped by 10 bases and J by 11 bases, with 14 bases between them. This CDR3 spans 10 amino acids. CDR3 in DNA: TGTGCCACCCGCCGCCAACTTTACACCTTC. Its translation: CATRRQLYTF.

The J gene is TRBJ1-2, the V gene TRBV9, with 7 bases lining up with TRBD1. The CDR3 contains 14 residues. CDR1 and CDR2 (germline): SGDLS, YYNGEE. The V and J ends lost 3 bases and 5 bases, in that order; junction bases with no gene match: 7. The CDR3 DNA is TGTGCCAGCAGCGGACGACAGGGTTGGTATGGCTACACCTTC. It is translated as CASSGRQGWYGYTF.

V is TRBV5-1 and J is TRBJ1-2; TRBD1 agrees at 7 bases. Germline trimming cut 4 bases from V and 6 bases from J; bases unmatched to any gene: 15. This CDR3 has 16 residues. Germline V gene data show CDR1 as SGHRS and CDR2 as YFSETQ. CDR3 DNA: TGCGCCAGCAGCCTAACACCGGGACAGAGCCTAAATGGCTACACCTTC. Its translation is CASSLTPGQSLNGYTF.

The CDR3 protein is CASSVIQRGINNEQFF. CDR3 DNA: TGTGCCAGCAGTGTCATTCAGCGGGGCATCAACAATGAGCAGTTCTTC. The genes are TRBV2 and TRBJ2-1; TRBD2 aligns across 7 bases. V lost 4 bases and J lost 5; bases outside the gene matches: 11. The length of the CDR3 is 16 residues. The germline V gene encodes CDR1 SNHLY and CDR2 FYNNEI.

The CDR3 region is CASSVRGGLSKNIQYF. As DNA, the CDR3 is TGTGCCAGCAGTGTTAGAGGGGGCTTATCCAAAAACATTCAGTACTTC. The chain is built from TRBV6-1 and TRBJ2-4; 7 bases are a match to TRBD1. Germline lookup yields CDR1 MNHNS and CDR2 SASEGT. The CDR3 contains 16 residues. J gave up 2 bases and V 4 bases, and 8 bases lay outside the gene matches.

The V and J genes are TRBV19 and TRBJ2-2; 7 nucleotides agree with TRBD2. V lost 4 bases to trimming and J lost 4 bases; unmatched junction nucleotides: 9. The germline V gene has CDR1 LNHDA and CDR2 SQIVND (reference sequence). This CDR3 has 16 residues. For the CDR3, the DNA is TGTGCCAGTAGTACCCGGTCGGGGGGTAGCACCGGGGAGCTGTTTTTT. As protein: CASSTRSGGSTGELFF.

This chain uses TRBV29-1 with TRBJ1-2; D is uncertain. V was pared by 1 base and J by 3 bases, with 6 bases between. The CDR3 is 12 amino acids. CDR1 and CDR2 from the germline V gene are SQVTM and ANQGSEA. The CDR3 loop reads CSVEGQHYGYTF. The DNA for the CDR3 is TGCAGCGTTGAAGGACAACACTATGGCTACACCTTC.

The chain is built from TRBV19 and TRBJ1-2; TRBD1 is a possible D gene (5 bases). Trimming left V 6 bases short and J 5 bases short, with 19 bases between. The CDR3 is 15 amino acids. Germline CDR1 LNHDA, CDR2 SQIVND (reference sequence). CDR3 sequence reads: CASSPTSGGDYGYTF. For the CDR3, the DNA is TGTGCCAGTAGCCCCACCAGTGGAGGGGATTATGGCTACACCTTC.

This rearrangement joins TRBV10-2 to TRBJ2-1, with TRBD2 matching 11 bases. Germline loops: CDR1 WSHSY, CDR2 SAAADI. The CDR3 consists of 14 residues. J was trimmed by 14 bases and V by 3 bases; bases with no gene match: 9. As DNA, the CDR3 is TGCGCCAGCAGTGAAACTAGCGGGAGCGAGGTGAAGTTCTTC. It encodes CASSETSGSEVKFF.

The V and J genes are TRBV5-5 and TRBJ1-5, with 7 bases matching TRBD1. This CDR3 is 13 amino acids long. With 4 bases clipped from V and 6 bases from J, the junction kept 4 bases outside the gene matches. Germline CDR1 is SGHKS and CDR2 is YYEKEE (reference sequence). The CDR3: CASSLRDSQPQHF. The CDR3 DNA is TGTGCCAGCAGCCTCAGGGACAGTCAGCCCCAGCATTTT.